This paragraph reports one T cell receptor beta chain. This sample was taken from a study of blood T cell repertoires in COVID-19. Overall study: Sources were T cells, B-cell-depleted T cells, or PBMCs; the material itself was cDNA or gDNA.

The table came from immunoSEQ multiplex PCR; TCRdb's copy has only in-frame clones and leaves some out. The table records 200,000 to 250,000 clones, more than 80% of them present only once. The CDR3 length is 15 residues. Germline V CDR1 and CDR2: SGHRS, YFSETQ. The ends were cut back, 4 bases at V and 2 bases at J, with 15 bases in the middle. V gene TRBV5-1 combines with J gene TRBJ1-2; D call uncertain. The source is an elderly woman with COVID-19, enrolled during active disease. The sequencing input was peripheral blood. The CDR3 DNA sequence: TGCGCCAGCAGCCCTACCGGGATTCGGAACTATGGCTACACCTTC. Translation gives CASSPTGIRNYGYTF.